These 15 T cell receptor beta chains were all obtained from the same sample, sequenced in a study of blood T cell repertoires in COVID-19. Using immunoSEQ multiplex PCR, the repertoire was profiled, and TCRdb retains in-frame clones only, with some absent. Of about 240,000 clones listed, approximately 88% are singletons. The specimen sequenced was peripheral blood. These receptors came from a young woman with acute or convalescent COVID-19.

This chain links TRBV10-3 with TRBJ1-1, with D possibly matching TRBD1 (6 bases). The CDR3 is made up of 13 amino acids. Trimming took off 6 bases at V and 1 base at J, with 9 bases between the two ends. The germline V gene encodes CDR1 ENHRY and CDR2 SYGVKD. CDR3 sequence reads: CAIRQGKNTEAFF. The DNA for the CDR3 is TGTGCCATCAGACAGGGAAAGAACACTGAAGCTTTCTTT.

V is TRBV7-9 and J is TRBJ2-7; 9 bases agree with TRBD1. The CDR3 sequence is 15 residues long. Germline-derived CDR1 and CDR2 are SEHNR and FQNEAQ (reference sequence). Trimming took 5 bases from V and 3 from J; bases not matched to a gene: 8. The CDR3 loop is CASSKRTGAHYEQYF. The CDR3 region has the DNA TGTGCCAGCAGCAAAAGGACAGGGGCGCACTACGAGCAGTACTTC. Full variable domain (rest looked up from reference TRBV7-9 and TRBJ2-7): DTGVSQNPRHKITKRGQNVTFRCDPISEHNRLYWYRQTLGQGPEFLTYFQNEAQLEKSRLLSDRFSAERPKGSFSTLEIQRTEQGDSAMYLCASSKRTGAHYEQYFGPGTRLTVT.

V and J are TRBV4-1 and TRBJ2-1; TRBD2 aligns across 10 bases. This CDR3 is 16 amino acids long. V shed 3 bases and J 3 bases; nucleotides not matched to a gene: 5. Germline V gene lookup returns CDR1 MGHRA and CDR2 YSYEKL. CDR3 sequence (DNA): TGCGCCAGCAGCCACTTAGGACTAGCGGACTACAATGAGCAGTTCTTC. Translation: CASSHLGLADYNEQFF.

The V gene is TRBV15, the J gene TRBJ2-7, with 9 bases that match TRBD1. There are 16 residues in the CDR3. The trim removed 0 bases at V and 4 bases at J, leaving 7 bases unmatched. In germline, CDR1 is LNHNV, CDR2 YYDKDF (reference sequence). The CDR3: CATSRERGTGLYEQYF. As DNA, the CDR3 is TGTGCCACCAGCAGAGAACGTGGGACAGGGCTTTACGAGCAGTACTTC.

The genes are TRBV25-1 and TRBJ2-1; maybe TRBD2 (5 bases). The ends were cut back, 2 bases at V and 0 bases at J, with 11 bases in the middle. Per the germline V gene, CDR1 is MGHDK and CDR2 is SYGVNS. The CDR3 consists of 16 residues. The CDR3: CASSEPGKGSYNEQFF. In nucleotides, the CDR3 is TGTGCCAGCAGTGAACCGGGAAAGGGCTCCTACAATGAGCAGTTCTTC. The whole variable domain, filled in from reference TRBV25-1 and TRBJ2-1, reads EADIYQTPRYLVIGTGKKITLECSQTMGHDKMYWYQQDPGMELHLIHYSYGVNSTEKGDLSSESTVSRIRTEHFPLTLESARPSHTSQYLCASSEPGKGSYNEQFFGPGTRLTVL.

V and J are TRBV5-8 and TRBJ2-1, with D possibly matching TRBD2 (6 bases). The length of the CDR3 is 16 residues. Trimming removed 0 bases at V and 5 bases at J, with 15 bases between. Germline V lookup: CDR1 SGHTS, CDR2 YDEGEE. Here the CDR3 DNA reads TGTGCCAGCAGCTTGGATGTGGCGGGGAATAACAATGAGCAGTTCTTC. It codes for CASSLDVAGNNNEQFF.

DNA for the CDR3: TGTGCCAGCAGTTACGGGGGGGCGCCCTCTGAAGCTTTCTTT. This encodes CASSYGGAPSEAFF. This chain links TRBV6-5 with TRBJ1-1, with a possible D match to TRBD1 (6 bases). The V end lost 2 bases, the J end lost 6 bases, and 13 bases lay between the germline ends. Germline V gene data show CDR1 as MNHEY and CDR2 as SVGAGI. This CDR3 contains 14 residues.

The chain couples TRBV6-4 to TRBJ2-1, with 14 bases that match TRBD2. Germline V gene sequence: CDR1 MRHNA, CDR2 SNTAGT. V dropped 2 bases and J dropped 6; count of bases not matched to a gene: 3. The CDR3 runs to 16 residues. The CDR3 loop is CASSDPGTSGSNEQFF. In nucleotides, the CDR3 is TGTGCCAGCAGTGACCCCGGGACTAGCGGGAGCAATGAGCAGTTCTTC.

The CDR3 coding sequence is TGTGCCAGTAGTATAGTGTCAGGACTGAGCTCCTACAATGAGCAGTTCTTC. Translated, it gives CASSIVSGLSSYNEQFF. The chain combines TRBV19 with TRBJ2-1, with D tentatively TRBD2 (5 bases). There are 17 residues in the CDR3. The germline CDR1 and CDR2 sequences are LNHDA and SQIVND (reference sequence). The ends were cut back, 1 base at V and 0 bases at J, with 13 bases in the middle.

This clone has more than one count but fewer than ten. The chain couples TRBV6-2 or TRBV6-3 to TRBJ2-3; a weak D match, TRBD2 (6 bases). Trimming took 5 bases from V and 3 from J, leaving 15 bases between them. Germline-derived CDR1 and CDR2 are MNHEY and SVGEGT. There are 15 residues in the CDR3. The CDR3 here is CASSPSSGDTDTQYF. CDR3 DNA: TGTGCCAGCAGTCCCAGTAGCGGAGATACAGATACGCAGTATTTT.

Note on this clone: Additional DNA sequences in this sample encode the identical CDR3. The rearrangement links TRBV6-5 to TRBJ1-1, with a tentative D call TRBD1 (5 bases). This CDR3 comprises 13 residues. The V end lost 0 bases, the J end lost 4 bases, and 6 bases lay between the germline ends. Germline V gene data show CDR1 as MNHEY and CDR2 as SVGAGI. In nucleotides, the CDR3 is TGTGCCAGCAGTTACTCCACAGGCACTGAAGCTTTCTTT. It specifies CASSYSTGTEAFF.

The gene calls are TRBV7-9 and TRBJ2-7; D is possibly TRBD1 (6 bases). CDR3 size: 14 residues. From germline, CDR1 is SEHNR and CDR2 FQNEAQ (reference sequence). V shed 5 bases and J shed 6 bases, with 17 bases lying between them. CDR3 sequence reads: CASSRVAGVSEQYF. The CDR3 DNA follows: TGTGCCAGCAGCCGGGTTGCAGGGGTGAGCGAGCAGTACTTC. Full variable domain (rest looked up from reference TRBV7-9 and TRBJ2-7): DTGVSQNPRHKITKRGQNVTFRCDPISEHNRLYWYRQTLGQGPEFLTYFQNEAQLEKSRLLSDRFSAERPKGSFSTLEIQRTEQGDSAMYLCASSRVAGVSEQYFGPGTRLTVT.

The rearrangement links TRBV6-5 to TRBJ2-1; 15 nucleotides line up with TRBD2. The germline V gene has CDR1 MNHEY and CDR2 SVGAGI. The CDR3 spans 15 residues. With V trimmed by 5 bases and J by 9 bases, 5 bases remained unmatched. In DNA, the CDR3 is TGTGCCAGCAGTCCCCCGGGACTAGCGGGAGGTGAGCAGTTCTTC. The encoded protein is CASSPPGLAGGEQFF.

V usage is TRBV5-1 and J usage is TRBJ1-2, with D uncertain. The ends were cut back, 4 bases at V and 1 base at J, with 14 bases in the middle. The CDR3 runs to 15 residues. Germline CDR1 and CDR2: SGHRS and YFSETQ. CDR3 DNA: TGCGCCAGCAGCCCCATCCCCGACAATAACTATGGCTACACCTTC. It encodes CASSPIPDNNYGYTF.

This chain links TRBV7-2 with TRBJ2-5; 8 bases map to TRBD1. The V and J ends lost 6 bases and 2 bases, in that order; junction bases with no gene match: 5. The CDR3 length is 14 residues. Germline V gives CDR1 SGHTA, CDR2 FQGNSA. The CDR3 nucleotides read TGTGCCAGCAGGCGTACAGGGGGACAAGAGACCCAGTACTTC. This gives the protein CASRRTGGQETQYF.